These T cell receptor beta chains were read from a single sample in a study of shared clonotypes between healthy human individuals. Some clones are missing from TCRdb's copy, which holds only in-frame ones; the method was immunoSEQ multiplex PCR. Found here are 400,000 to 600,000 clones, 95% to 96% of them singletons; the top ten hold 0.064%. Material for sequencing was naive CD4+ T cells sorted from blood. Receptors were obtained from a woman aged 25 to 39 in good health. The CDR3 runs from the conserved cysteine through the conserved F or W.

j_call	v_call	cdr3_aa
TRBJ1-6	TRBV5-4	CASSGGRDHNSPLHF
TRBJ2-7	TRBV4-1	CASSQVSDTLEQYF
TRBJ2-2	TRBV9	CASSRNTGELFF
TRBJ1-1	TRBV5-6	CASSLGQGFWAFF
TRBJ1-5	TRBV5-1	CASSLAGQGSQPQHF
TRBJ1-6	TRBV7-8	CASSLAHKPLHF
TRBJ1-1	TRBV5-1	CASRRGVTGVNTEAFF
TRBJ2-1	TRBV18	CASSPGQLNEQFF
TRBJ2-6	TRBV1	CTSRAIRANVLTF
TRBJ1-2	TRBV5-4	CASSLPGQPNYGYTF
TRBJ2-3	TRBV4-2	CASSQVMGPTDTQYF
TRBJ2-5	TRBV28	CASSSPPRGRRQETQYF
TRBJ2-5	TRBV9	CASSLGGAGTQYF
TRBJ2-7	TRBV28	CASRSGQQYF
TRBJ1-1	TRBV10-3	CAISDSTGSMSEAFF
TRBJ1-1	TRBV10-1	CASSEFRENTEAFF
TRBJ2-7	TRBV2	CASSGPGQGPSYEQYF
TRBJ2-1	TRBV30	CAWTGTSGRGGVNEQFF
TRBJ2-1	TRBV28	CASSFGPRYNEQFF
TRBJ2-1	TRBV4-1	CASSQRTSGIYNEQFF
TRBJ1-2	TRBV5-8	CASSLAGQGRTYGYTF
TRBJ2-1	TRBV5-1	CASSLADVSYNEQFF
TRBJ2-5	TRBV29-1	CSVEANGDLQETQYF
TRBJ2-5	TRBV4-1	CASSRSGTGGRETQYF
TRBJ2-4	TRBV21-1	CASSSFWGKNIQYF
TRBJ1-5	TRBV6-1	CASRRGREGGQPQHF
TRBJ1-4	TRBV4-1	CASSQDIGVKLFF
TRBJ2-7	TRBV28	CASSLPARVGEQYF
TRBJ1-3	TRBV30	CAWITGAGNTIYF
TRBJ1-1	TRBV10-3	CAISWDRTTEAFF
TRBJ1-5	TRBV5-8	CASSGQTNQPQHF
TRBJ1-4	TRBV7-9	CASSSGTGVEKLFF
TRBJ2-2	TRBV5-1	CASSLKTSGRAPTGELFF
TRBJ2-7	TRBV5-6	CASSLSGYSYEQYF
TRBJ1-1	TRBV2	CASLQDRSNTEAFF
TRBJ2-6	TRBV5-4	CASSSWTGEAVAGANVLTF
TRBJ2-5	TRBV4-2	CASSQVLAGDRKTQYF
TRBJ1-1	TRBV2	CASRMNTEAFF
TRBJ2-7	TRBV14	CASSQAGSRLGQYF
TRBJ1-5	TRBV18	CASSPGQGNQPQHF
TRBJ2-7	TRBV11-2	CASSLHPGQGVEQYF
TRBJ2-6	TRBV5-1	CASSATEGAGANVLTF
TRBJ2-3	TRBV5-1	CASSLPAGGPGDTQYF
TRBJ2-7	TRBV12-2	CASRLSGTARSYEQYF
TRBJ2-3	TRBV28	CASIHASSTDTQYF
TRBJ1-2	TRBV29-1	CSVRTDTNYGYTF
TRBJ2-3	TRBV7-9	CASLAGGPGRTDTQYF
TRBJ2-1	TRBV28	CASSATASSGRLVNEQFF
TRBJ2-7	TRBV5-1	CASTQGGQSYEQYF
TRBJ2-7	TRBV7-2	CASSLRGMGKDAYEQYF